Listed below are T cell receptor beta chains from one sample, sequenced in a study of regulatory T cells in long-lasting Graves disease. TCRdb fed the multiplex PCR reads into MiXCR, producing one record per CDR3 protein. This table has about 560,000 distinct CDR3 sequences, 16% appearing once. These data are also associated with another study on T cells in Graves' hyperthyroidism and ophthalmopathy.

This specimen consisted of peripheral blood mononuclear cells (PBMCs), obtained at new diagnosis, from a patient treated with antithyroid drugs. The receptors were gathered from a man between 18 and 29 years old with Graves disease. Both conserved end residues are part of each CDR3. A D gene is named only where the DNA matches it firmly. Rows give clone size only sometimes, using once, few, many, or a class for an expanded clone.

V gene	clone size	J gene	D gene	CDR3 DNA	CDR3 protein
TRBV7-9	few	TRBJ2-4	-	TGTGCCAGCAGCTTATTTATGGAAAACATTCAGTACTTC	CASSLFMENIQYF
TRBV28	-	TRBJ2-7	-	TGTGCCAGCAGTCACAGGTTAAGCGGACTCTACGAGCAGTACTTC	CASSHRLSGLYEQYF
TRBV29-1	many	TRBJ2-3	-	TGCAGCGTTGAAGGGGTAATGAGCGGCCAACTGACAGATACGCAGTATTTT	CSVEGVMSGQLTDTQYF
TRBV3-1	many	TRBJ2-7	-	TGTGCCAGCAGCCAAGTGGGGAGCAGCCTCGGCGAGCAGTACTTC	CASSQVGSSLGEQYF
TRBV2	few	TRBJ2-1	-	TGTGCCAGCTGCCAAGGGGGAGGGCCTTTCAATGAGCAGTTCTTC	CASCQGGGPFNEQFF
TRBV29-1	few	TRBJ2-1	TRBD2	TGCAGCGTTGCGGGACTAGCGGCTTACAATGAGCAGTTCTTC	CSVAGLAAYNEQFF
TRBV9	few	TRBJ1-1	-	TGTGCCAGCAGCGGCAGGATTGGTACTGAAGCTTTCTTT	CASSGRIGTEAFF
TRBV30	many	TRBJ1-1	TRBD1	TGTGCCTGGAGTGTACCAGGGGGGGGGACTGAAGCTTTCTTT	CAWSVPGGGTEAFF
TRBV4-1	few	TRBJ2-2	-	TGCGCCAGCAGCCTCAGACCCCTTGCCGCGGGCACCGGGGAGCTGTTTTTT	CASSLRPLAAGTGELFF
TRBV5-1	many	TRBJ2-1	TRBD2	TGTGCCAGCAGTTTAGGGGCGGGGGATGAGCAGTTCTTC	CASSLGAGDEQFF
TRBV7-9	many	TRBJ2-7	-	TGTGCCAGCAGCTCGAACGTCTACGAGCAGTACTTC	CASSSNVYEQYF
TRBV6-2/TRBV6-3	-	TRBJ1-4	-	TGTGCCAGCAGTTACCAGGGCCTCGGCGAAGAAAAACTGTTTTTT	CASSYQGLGEEKLFF
TRBV6-1	many	TRBJ2-3	-	TGTGCCAGCACTGCACAAGCTATGCAAGATACGCAGTATTTT	CASTAQAMQDTQYF